Reported below is one T cell receptor beta chain. This clonotype came up many times. Its binding antigen is unknown. No base quality information exists; no much larger clone differs at one position. The entry originates in a study of neurological immune-mediated disorders (dated by TCRdb to 2018 to 2020). Regarding the study in general: Among the approximately 34 multiple sclerosis patients, relapsing-remitting MS accounted for around 30 and secondary progressive MS accounted for 3. Peripheral blood TCR-beta repertoires from HTLV-I-associated myelopathy (HAM/TSP) patients, multiple sclerosis patients and healthy controls were compared by UMI-based sequencing. Longitudinal samples, technical triplicates and paired sorted CD4+ and CD8+ T-cell subsets, alongside PBMC samples, were included among the 90 to 130 TCR-beta libraries. The cohort was made up of about 65 subjects, consisting of roughly 15 HAM/TSP patients, 34 multiple sclerosis patients and around 20 healthy controls. Overall study outcomes, separate from this receptor: The MS cluster was not associated with any clinical or MRI features, and the authors stated that larger cohorts are needed. The highest TCR clonal expansion was observed in HAM/TSP patients, whereas the lowest was observed in MS patients, even when compared with healthy controls. Expanded clones from different subjects shared no identical CDR3 amino acid sequences, which suggests that TCR-beta repertoires were private in all groups. Repertoires from 18 of 34 MS patients were grouped by phylogenetic analysis into a cluster of related CDR3 sequences, suggesting a possible repertoire-level signature.

cDNA synthesis used template-switch 5'RACE with a primer carrying a 10-nucleotide random unique molecular identifier tagging each TCR transcript. Each sequencing run produced over 180 million TCR-beta sequences covering 15-18 subjects. The RNeasy kit was used for extraction of total RNA. The KAPA Real-time Library Amplification kit was used to amplify TCR-beta VDJ regions with primers targeting the TCR constant region and the 5'RACE anchor. Sample indexes and Illumina adaptors were added in a first PCR, and a second PCR then increased library yield. The roughly 650 bp TCR product was size-selected on a 2% E-gel SizeSelection system after Ampure bead purification. Before pooling, library quality was checked on a Bioanalyzer, concentration was measured with Qubit, and libraries were quantified with the Kapa Library Quantification kit. Libraries were sequenced paired-end 2 x 150 bp on an Illumina HiSeq 2500. To increase sequence diversity, roughly 24-32% phiX was spiked into each library pool. On the authors' methods: Quality-filtered reads were processed with the UMI-based MiGEC pipeline, and over 75% of raw TCR sequences were removed by the MiGEC pipeline during error correction. IMGT germline references were used for alignment of VDJ genes, and clonotypes were defined by a unique CDR3 amino acid sequence together with V-J genes. Clonal expansion, Shannon diversity and CDR3 relatedness were evaluated with VDJtools (CalcPairwiseDistances, ClusterSamples), while phylogenetic trees were built in CLCbio workbench. A clone was classed as expanded if it had 8 or more unique UMIs, a cutoff based on coefficient-of-variation modelling across technical triplicates. TCRdb itself trimmed the public reads at Q25 with fastp, ran MiXCR and retained productive beta chains. Entries that share a CDR3 protein sequence are merged under the most common genes and DNA. These V and J calls rely on TCRdb rather than the paper's analysis. The sample table records more than 40,000 distinct CDR3 sequences; approximately 3% of these occur just once. Roughly 15% of the sample lies in the top ten.

For the unsorted PBMC libraries, 2 million PBMCs were stored in RNAlater at -80 degrees C until RNA extraction and were used to generate the libraries. Multiple sclerosis patients were enrolled in a US clinical protocol evaluating disease progression by magnetic resonance imaging. Peripheral blood was subjected to Ficoll-Hypaque density gradient centrifugation to isolate PBMCs, which were then cryopreserved in liquid nitrogen. The receptor's source is a woman aged 45-65 years with multiple sclerosis. The sequenced material came from PBMCs.

The CDR3 is CASSTGQGTEAFF. The nucleotide sequence is TGTGCCAGCAGTACCGGACAGGGGACTGAAGCTTTCTTT. The rearrangement joined TRBV12-3 or TRBV12-4 to TRBJ1-1, with 9 bases in between that match TRBD1. The germline V and J ends show losses of 5 bases and 5 bases respectively, and no gene match explains 3 bases of the junction. The CDR3, cysteine through phenylalanine, is 13 amino acids long. Only the CDR3 DNA stays, 39 bases, in frame from base 1.